In this sample, the clone carrying this T cell receptor (beta chain) turned up a few times. What it binds is not known. This sample is part of a study of naive and memory T cell subsets. Whole-study results and caveats: Naive repertoires, especially CD8, held a few larger clonotypes, possibly memory cells re-expressing CD45RA. Over 95% of naive TCR sequences appeared only once after error correction, unlike memory subsets.

An equimolar mix of two oligonucleotides served as the beta constant-region primer for TRBC1 and TRBC2. Ligated cDNA was amplified by four rounds of PCR with nested alpha and beta constant-region primers and SP2. TCRdb used MiXCR to reprocess the UMI-ligation and nested PCR reads, holding one entry per CDR3 protein. The sample carries 150,000 or so distinct CDR3 sequences, about 23% recorded once. V was trimmed by 2 bases and J by 6 bases, leaving 15 bases between them. CDR1 and CDR2 (germline): SGDLS, YYNGEE. The CDR3 length is 15 residues. The TCR comes from a human donor in good health. The genes are TRBV9 and TRBJ2-1; a weak D match, TRBD2 (5 bases). The material sequenced was naive CD4+ T cells from blood. The DNA of the CDR3 is TGTGCCAGCAGCGTGGGTCGGGAACGGGGCAATGAGCAGTTCTTC. Translated, it gives CASSVGRERGNEQFF.